The 27 T cell receptor beta chains below come from one sample, sequenced in a study of resident and recirculating memory T cells in vitiligo. Some clones are missing from TCRdb's copy, which holds only in-frame ones; the method was immunoSEQ multiplex PCR. The sample lists 75,000 to 95,000 clones; about 92% were seen once. Sequencing input: blood. The source is a male donor with vitiligo.

The chain carries TRBV11-2 and TRBJ1-5, with TRBD1 identical over 7 bases. The trim removed 6 bases at V and 5 bases at J, leaving 4 bases unmatched. In germline, CDR1 is SGHAT, CDR2 FQNNGV. This CDR3 spans 13 amino acids. As DNA, the CDR3 is TGTGCCAGCAGGGACAGGAGAGATCAGCCCCAGCATTTT. Translated, it gives CASRDRRDQPQHF.

The chain has TRBV27 and TRBJ2-2; 15 bases align to TRBD2. V gave up 4 bases and J gave up 1 base; unmatched junction bases: 10. CDR1 MNHEY and CDR2 SMNVEV come from the germline V gene (reference sequence). The CDR3 is made up of 20 amino acids. The CDR3 bases are TGTGCCAGCAGTTCACTACTTGGACTAGCGGGAGGGGGGAACACCGGGGAGCTGTTTTTT. Protein product: CASSSLLGLAGGGNTGELFF.

V gene TRBV5-1 combines with J gene TRBJ2-1, with 10 bases fitting TRBD2. CDR1 is SGHRS and CDR2 is YFSETQ in the germline V gene. J gave up 4 bases and V 4 bases, and 8 bases lay outside the gene matches. The CDR3 runs 16 residues. This chain's CDR3 is CASSQGRTSGYNEQFF. The CDR3 nucleotides are TGCGCCAGCAGCCAGGGGCGGACTAGCGGTTACAATGAGCAGTTCTTC.

The chain joins TRBV6-5 to TRBJ1-1; 8 bases align to TRBD1. The junction had 10 bases not matched to a gene; V was cut back by 4 bases and J by 6 bases. The germline V gene has CDR1 MNHEY and CDR2 SVGAGI. CDR3 size: 15 residues. The CDR3 here is CASSSWTGREAEAFF. The DNA for the CDR3 is TGTGCCAGCAGTTCCTGGACAGGGAGGGAAGCTGAAGCTTTCTTT.

The V call is TRBV6-5, the J call TRBJ2-1; D ambiguous. The germline V and J ends were trimmed by 4 bases and 1 base, with 14 bases remaining between them. Germline assignment: CDR1 MNHEY and CDR2 SVGAGI. The CDR3 contains 16 residues. The CDR3, as DNA: TGTGCCAGCAGTTTCTACAGTTCTGCTTCCTACAATGAGCAGTTCTTC. It encodes CASSFYSSASYNEQFF.

This sequence joins TRBV10-3 and TRBJ2-1, with 9 positions matching TRBD1. The CDR3 has 15 residues. Germline CDR1 ENHRY, CDR2 SYGVKD. Germline trimming cut 0 bases from V and 5 bases from J; bases unmatched to any gene: 2. The CDR3 coding sequence is TGTGCCATCAGTGAGTCGGGACAGGGCAACAATGAGCAGTTCTTC. Its translation: CAISESGQGNNEQFF.

The chain recombines TRBV28 with TRBJ1-2; D is ambiguous. This CDR3 comprises 13 residues. Germline loops: CDR1 MDHEN, CDR2 SYDVKM. Trimming removed 5 bases at V and 4 bases at J, with 11 bases between. The CDR3 DNA follows: TGTGCCAGCAGTCCAGGAAGCACCTATGGCTACACCTTC. Its protein is CASSPGSTYGYTF.

This chain joins TRBV28 and TRBJ2-3; D is unresolved. CDR3 length: 11 amino acids. The ends were cut back, 9 bases at V and 1 base at J, with 5 bases in the middle. Germline values: CDR1 MDHEN, CDR2 SYDVKM. The DNA of the CDR3 is TGTGCCAGTGAGGGCACAGATACGCAGTATTTT. Protein: CASEGTDTQYF.

This clone has just one count. The chain combines TRBV6-5 with TRBJ2-6, with D unclear. The CDR3 runs to 16 residues. From germline, CDR1 is MNHEY and CDR2 SVGAGI. Trimming removed 2 bases from V and 0 bases from J, with 8 bases in between. The CDR3 spells CASSYLSSSGANVLTF. In nucleotides, the CDR3 is TGTGCCAGCAGTTACCTTTCCAGCTCTGGGGCCAACGTCCTGACTTTC.

This rearrangement joins TRBV28 to TRBJ2-3; 8 nucleotides align to TRBD2. The CDR3 has 16 amino acids. J gave up 5 bases and V 6 bases, and 13 bases lay outside the gene matches. CDR1 is MDHEN and CDR2 is SYDVKM in the germline V gene. The CDR3 sequence: CASRLPQRELVDTQYF. DNA of the CDR3: TGTGCCAGCAGGTTGCCTCAGCGGGAGCTGGTAGATACGCAGTATTTT.

V gene TRBV7-9 combines with J gene TRBJ1-1, with 8 bases aligning to TRBD1. Germline assignment: CDR1 SEHNR and CDR2 FQNEAQ (reference sequence). J was trimmed by 3 bases and V by 6 bases; bases with no gene match: 6. CDR3 length: 14 residues. The CDR3 sequence is CASSKGQGDTEAFF. The DNA of the CDR3 is TGTGCCAGCAGTAAAGGACAGGGTGACACTGAAGCTTTCTTT.

V usage is TRBV25-1 and J usage is TRBJ1-1, with D tentatively TRBD1 (6 bases). CDR1 and CDR2 from the germline V gene are MGHDK and SYGVNS. Deletions cut 2 bases from V and 4 bases from J, with 11 bases between. The CDR3 covers 14 residues. The CDR3 bases are TGTGCCAGCAGTGAAGGGGGCTATGGCACTGAAGCTTTCTTT. It codes for CASSEGGYGTEAFF. Together with reference TRBV25-1 and TRBJ1-1, the CDR3 gives the full variable domain: EADIYQTPRYLVIGTGKKITLECSQTMGHDKMYWYQQDPGMELHLIHYSYGVNSTEKGDLSSESTVSRIRTEHFPLTLESARPSHTSQYLCASSEGGYGTEAFFGQGTRLTVV.

The gene calls are TRBV5-1 and TRBJ2-7; 9 bases map to TRBD1. After removal of 4 bases from V and 2 bases from J, the junction contained 7 bases not matched to a gene. The CDR3 length is 15 residues. Germline assignment: CDR1 SGHRS and CDR2 YFSETQ. The CDR3 loop is CASSPDGQGTYEQYF. The CDR3, as DNA: TGCGCCAGCAGCCCGGATGGACAGGGGACCTACGAGCAGTACTTC.

The chain carries TRBV7-9 and TRBJ2-3, with 10 bases lining up with TRBD2. The ends lost 3 bases at V and 4 bases at J; junction bases unmatched: 10. This CDR3 has 17 amino acids. The germline gives CDR1 SEHNR, CDR2 FQNEAQ (reference sequence). CDR3 DNA: TGTGCCAGCAGCTTCACTACAGCGGGAGGGCCCTCAGATACGCAGTATTTT. This codes for CASSFTTAGGPSDTQYF.

The V call is TRBV10-2, the J call TRBJ2-7; unclear D gene. CDR1 WSHSY and CDR2 SAAADI come from the germline V gene. The V end lost 6 bases, the J end lost 4 bases, and 10 bases lay between the germline ends. The CDR3 extends over 12 amino acids. The CDR3 sequence: CASRAESYEQYF. CDR3 nucleotide sequence: TGCGCCAGCAGGGCCGAATCATACGAGCAGTACTTC.

The chain uses TRBV2 and TRBJ2-7; D uncertain. This CDR3 has 12 amino acids. Trimming left V 3 bases short and J 12 bases short, with 15 bases between. Germline CDR1 is SNHLY and CDR2 is FYNNEI. The CDR3 here is CASSEVPTRRYF. The DNA for the CDR3 is TGTGCCAGCAGTGAGGTCCCCACGAGGCGGTACTTC.

The chain has TRBV28 and TRBJ2-7; D is possibly TRBD2 (5 bases). Germline-derived CDR1 and CDR2 are MDHEN and SYDVKM. The ends were cut back, 4 bases at V and 1 base at J, with 20 bases in the middle. This CDR3 spans 17 amino acids. Here the CDR3 reads CASSSLPPGKRSYEQYF. For the CDR3, the DNA is TGTGCCAGCAGTTCCCTTCCCCCCGGGAAGAGGTCCTACGAGCAGTACTTC.

The genes are TRBV4-2 and TRBJ2-7, with D possibly TRBD1 on 6 matching bases. This CDR3 comprises 14 residues. Looked up from germline, CDR1 is LGHNA and CDR2 is YNFKEQ. With 3 bases removed from V and 5 bases from J, the gap between germline ends came to 14 bases. CDR3 coding DNA: TGTGCCAGCAGCCAGGCCCGACAGGTAGACGAGCAGTACTTC. Translated: CASSQARQVDEQYF.

This clone appeared once. The genes are TRBV18 and TRBJ1-2; D ambiguous. The ends were cut back, 2 bases at V and 8 bases at J, with 12 bases in the middle. Germline V lookup: CDR1 KGHSH, CDR2 LQKENI. The CDR3 loop spans 13 amino acids. CDR3 protein: CASSPAEQMGYTF. DNA of the CDR3: TGTGCCAGCTCACCAGCCGAACAAATGGGCTACACCTTC.

This clone was picked up one time. This chain connects TRBV6-6 to TRBJ1-2, with a possible D match to TRBD1 (6 bases). In germline, CDR1 is MNHNY, CDR2 SVGAGI (reference sequence). V dropped 2 bases and J dropped 2 bases, with 12 bases sitting between them. CDR3 length: 15 amino acids. In nucleotides, the CDR3 is TGTGCCAGCAGTTACATGCAGGGGTGGAACTATGGCTACACCTTC. Protein product: CASSYMQGWNYGYTF.

The chain combines TRBV4-3 with TRBJ2-2, with 9 bases matching TRBD1. CDR3 size: 17 residues. Unmatched junction bases numbered 12, after V lost 6 bases and J lost 4 bases. CDR1 is LGHNA and CDR2 is YSLEER in the germline V gene. The CDR3, as DNA: TGCGCCAGCAGTGAAATTCCGGGACAGGGCTCCACCGGGGAGCTGTTTTTT. Translating gives CASSEIPGQGSTGELFF.

The chain has TRBV5-1 and TRBJ1-1; D is undetermined. Trimming left V 4 bases short and J 0 bases short, with 28 bases between. Germline CDR1 is SGHRS and CDR2 is YFSETQ. CDR3 length equals 20 residues. The CDR3 loop is CASSRRGDQAWESMNTEAFF. As DNA, the CDR3 is TGCGCCAGCAGCCGCCGGGGAGATCAGGCGTGGGAAAGCATGAACACTGAAGCTTTCTTT.

The gene calls are TRBV29-1 and TRBJ2-1, with D perhaps matching TRBD1 (6 bases). The CDR3 has 15 amino acids. CDR1 and CDR2 from the germline V gene are SQVTM and ANQGSEA. Trimming took 5 bases from V and 0 from J, leaving 14 bases between them. DNA of the CDR3: TGCAGCGTTCAAAGGGACACGAGCTCCTACAATGAGCAGTTCTTC. It yields the protein CSVQRDTSSYNEQFF.

The chain joins TRBV27 to TRBJ2-7, with TRBD2 matching over 11 bases. The CDR3 is 16 amino acids. V gave up 0 bases and J gave up 1 base; unmatched junction bases: 2. Looked up from germline, CDR1 is MNHEY and CDR2 is SMNVEV (reference sequence). CDR3: CASSLSGTSGSYEQYF. The CDR3 DNA is TGTGCCAGCAGTTTATCCGGGACTAGCGGTTCCTACGAGCAGTACTTC.

The rearrangement links TRBV9 to TRBJ2-3, with 8 bases that match TRBD1. CDR3 length: 17 amino acids. Germline assignment: CDR1 SGDLS and CDR2 YYNGEE. The V segment lost 3 bases and the J segment 3 bases; nucleotides outside the gene matches: 12. The DNA of the CDR3 is TGTGCCAGCAGCGAGGTCTTCGCAGGGGGCGAGACAGATACGCAGTATTTT. As protein: CASSEVFAGGETDTQYF.

The chain employs TRBV7-8 and TRBJ2-1, with TRBD2 as a possible D gene (6 bases). The germline V and J ends were trimmed by 5 bases and 3 bases, with 11 bases remaining between them. The CDR3 has 14 amino acids. The germline gives CDR1 SGHVS, CDR2 FQNEAQ. The DNA for the CDR3 is TGTGCCAGCAGCCTTAGCGGATTCTACAATGAGCAGTTCTTC. Protein: CASSLSGFYNEQFF.

The chain employs TRBV11-3 and TRBJ2-3, with D tentatively TRBD2 (6 bases). This CDR3 spans 13 amino acids. The V and J ends lost 1 base and 9 bases respectively, with 11 bases between them. CDR1 and CDR2 from the germline V gene are SGHNT and YENEEA. DNA for the CDR3: TGTGCCAGCAGCTTAGTGGCGGGGAAGACGCAGTATTTT. It translates to CASSLVAGKTQYF.